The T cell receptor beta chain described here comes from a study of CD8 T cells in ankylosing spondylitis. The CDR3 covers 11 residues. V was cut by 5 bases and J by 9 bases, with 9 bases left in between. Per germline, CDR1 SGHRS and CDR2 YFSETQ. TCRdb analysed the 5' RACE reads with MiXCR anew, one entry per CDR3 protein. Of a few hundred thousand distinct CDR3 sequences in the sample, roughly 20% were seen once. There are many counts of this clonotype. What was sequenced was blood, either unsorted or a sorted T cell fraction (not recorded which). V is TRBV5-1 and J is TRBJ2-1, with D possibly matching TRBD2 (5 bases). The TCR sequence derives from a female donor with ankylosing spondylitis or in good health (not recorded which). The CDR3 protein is CASREGGEQFF. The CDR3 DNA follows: TGCGCCAGCAGGGAAGGAGGTGAGCAGTTCTTC.